Detailed here is one T cell receptor beta chain. This sample was included in a study of blood T cell repertoires in COVID-19. Clones were sequenced by immunoSEQ multiplex PCR, and TCRdb holds only the in-frame ones, with some missing. Seen here are about 97,000 clones, 90% observed once, and the top ten hold 1.5% to 2%. Trimming took off 0 bases at V and 6 bases at J, with 11 bases between the two ends. The CDR3 is 13 amino acids. The germline gives CDR1 GTSNPN, CDR2 SVGIG (reference sequence). Source material: peripheral blood. The rearrangement joins TRBV30 to TRBJ1-2; a possible D gene is TRBD1 (5 bases). The sequence was collected from a man between 60 and 75 years old with acute or convalescent COVID-19. The CDR3 protein is CAWSVRAGNGYTF. CDR3 bases: TGTGCCTGGAGTGTACGGGCAGGGAATGGCTACACCTTC.